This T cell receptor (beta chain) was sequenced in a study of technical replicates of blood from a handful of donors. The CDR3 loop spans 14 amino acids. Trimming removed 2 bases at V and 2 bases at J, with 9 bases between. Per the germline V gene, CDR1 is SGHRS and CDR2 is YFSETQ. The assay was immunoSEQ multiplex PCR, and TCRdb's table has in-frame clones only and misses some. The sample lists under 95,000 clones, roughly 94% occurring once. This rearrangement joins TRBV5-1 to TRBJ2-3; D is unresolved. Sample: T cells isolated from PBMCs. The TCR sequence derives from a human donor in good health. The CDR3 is CASSFTRTTDTQYF. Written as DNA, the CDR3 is TGCGCCAGCAGCTTCACCAGAACCACAGATACGCAGTATTTT. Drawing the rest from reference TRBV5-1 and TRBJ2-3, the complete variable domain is KAGVTQTPRYLIKTRGQQVTLSCSPISGHRSVSWYQQTPGQGLQFLFEYFSETQRNKGNFPGRFSGRQFSNSRSEMNVSTLELGDSALYLCASSFTRTTDTQYFGPGTRLTVL.